This T cell receptor beta chain comes out of a study of cytomegalovirus exposure and HLA in healthy donors. Study-wide context: Earlier findings included 100 million to 130 million unique TCR beta sequences obtained from around 180 million T cells. Study-wide points: Presence/absence comparisons presumed near-even sequencing depth among donors. A later analysis linked 15,000 to 20,000 TCR beta sequences to HLA alleles at 0.05 false discovery rate.

Every donor was a healthy person donating bone marrow. Of note for this clone: No antigen is known for it.

A multiplex PCR was run with 60 Vbeta primers and 13 Jbeta primers. TCRdb keeps only in-frame clones here, not all; method: immunoSEQ multiplex PCR. The repertoire holds around 88,000 clones, with over 75% as singletons. V dropped 0 bases and J dropped 2 bases, with 7 bases sitting between them. The CDR3 is 15 residues long. In germline, CDR1 is LNHDA, CDR2 SQIVND (reference sequence). This clonotype was obtained from a man over 45 in good health and CMV-seropositive. The chain employs TRBV19 and TRBJ2-2, with D perhaps matching TRBD2 (5 bases). Sequencing was done on a sample of PBMCs. The CDR3, as DNA: TGTGCCAGTAGTATAGAGGGAGTCAACACCGGGGAGCTGTTTTTT. It encodes CASSIEGVNTGELFF.